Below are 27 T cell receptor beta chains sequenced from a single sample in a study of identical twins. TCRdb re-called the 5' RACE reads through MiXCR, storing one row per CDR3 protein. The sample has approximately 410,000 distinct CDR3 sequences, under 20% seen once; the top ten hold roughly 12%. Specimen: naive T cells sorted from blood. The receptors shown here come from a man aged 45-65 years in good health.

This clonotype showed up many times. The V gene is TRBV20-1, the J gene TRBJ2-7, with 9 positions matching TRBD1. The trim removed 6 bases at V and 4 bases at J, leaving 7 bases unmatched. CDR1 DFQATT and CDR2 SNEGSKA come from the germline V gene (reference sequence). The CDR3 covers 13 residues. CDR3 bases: TGCAGTGCGCCGGGACAGGGAATGTACGAGCAGTACTTC. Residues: CSAPGQGMYEQYF.

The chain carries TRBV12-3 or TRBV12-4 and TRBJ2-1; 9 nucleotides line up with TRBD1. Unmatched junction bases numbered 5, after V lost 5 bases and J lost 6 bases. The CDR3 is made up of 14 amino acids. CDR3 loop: CASSLGDRVNEQFF. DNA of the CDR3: TGTGCCAGCAGTCTGGGGGACAGGGTCAATGAGCAGTTCTTC.

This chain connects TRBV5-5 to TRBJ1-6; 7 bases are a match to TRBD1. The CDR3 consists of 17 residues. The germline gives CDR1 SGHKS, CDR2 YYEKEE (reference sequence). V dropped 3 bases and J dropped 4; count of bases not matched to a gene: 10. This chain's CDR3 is CASSSSGTAVYNSPLHF. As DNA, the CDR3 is TGTGCCAGCAGCTCTTCCGGGACAGCCGTTTATAATTCACCCCTCCACTTT. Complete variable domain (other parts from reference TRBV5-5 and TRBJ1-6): DAGVTQSPTHLIKTRGQQVTLRCSPISGHKSVSWYQQVLGQGPQFIFQYYEKEERGRGNFPDRFSARQFPNYSSELNVNALLLGDSALYLCASSSSGTAVYNSPLHFGNGTRLTVT.

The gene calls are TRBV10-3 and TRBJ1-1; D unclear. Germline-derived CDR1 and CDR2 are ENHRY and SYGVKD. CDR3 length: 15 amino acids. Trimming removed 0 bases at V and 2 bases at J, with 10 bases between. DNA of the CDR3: TGTGCCATCAGTGAGTCGAATCTGGCCAACACTGAAGCTTTCTTT. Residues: CAISESNLANTEAFF.

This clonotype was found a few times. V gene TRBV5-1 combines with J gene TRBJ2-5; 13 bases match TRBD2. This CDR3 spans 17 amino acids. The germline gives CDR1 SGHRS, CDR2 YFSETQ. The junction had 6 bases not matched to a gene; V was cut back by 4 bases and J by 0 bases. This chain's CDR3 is CASSPTSGREYQETQYF. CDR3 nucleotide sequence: TGCGCCAGCAGCCCAACTAGCGGGAGGGAATACCAAGAGACCCAGTACTTC.

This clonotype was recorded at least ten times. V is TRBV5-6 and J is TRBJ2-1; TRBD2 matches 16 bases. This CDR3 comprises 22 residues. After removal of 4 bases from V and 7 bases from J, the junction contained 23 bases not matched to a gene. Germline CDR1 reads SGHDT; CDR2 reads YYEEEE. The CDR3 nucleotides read TGTGCCAGCAGCCTTATGGGACTAGCGGGAGGGTCCCGGCATTTTGTAGTGAATGAGCAGTTCTTC. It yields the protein CASSLMGLAGGSRHFVVNEQFF.

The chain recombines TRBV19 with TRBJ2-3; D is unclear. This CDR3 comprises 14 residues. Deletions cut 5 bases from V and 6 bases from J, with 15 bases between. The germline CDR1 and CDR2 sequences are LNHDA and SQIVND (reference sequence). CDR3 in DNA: TGTGCCAGTAGTCCGTATGTCCTAAAGGATACGCAGTATTTT. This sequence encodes CASSPYVLKDTQYF.

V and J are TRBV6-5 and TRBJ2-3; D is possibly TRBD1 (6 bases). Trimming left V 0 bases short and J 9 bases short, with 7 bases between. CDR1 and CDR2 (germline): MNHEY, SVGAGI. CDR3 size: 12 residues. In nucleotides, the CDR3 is TGTGCCAGCAGTTACTCGAGGGGGACGCAGTATTTT. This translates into CASSYSRGTQYF.

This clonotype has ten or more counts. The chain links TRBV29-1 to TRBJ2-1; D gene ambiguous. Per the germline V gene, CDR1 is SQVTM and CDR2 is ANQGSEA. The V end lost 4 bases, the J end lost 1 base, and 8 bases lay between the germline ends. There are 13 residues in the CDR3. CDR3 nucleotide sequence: TGCAGCGTTGCAGGCCCTTCCTACAATGAGCAGTTCTTC. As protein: CSVAGPSYNEQFF.

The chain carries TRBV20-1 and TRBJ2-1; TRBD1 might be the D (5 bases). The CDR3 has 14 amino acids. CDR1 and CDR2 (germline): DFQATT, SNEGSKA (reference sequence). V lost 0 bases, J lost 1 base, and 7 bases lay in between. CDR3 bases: TGCAGTGCTAGAGAGGGGCCTTCCTACAATGAGCAGTTCTTC. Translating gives CSAREGPSYNEQFF.

The CDR3 here is CASRKTTGGSNYGYTF. As DNA, the CDR3 is TGTGCCAGCAGAAAGACCACAGGGGGTTCTAACTATGGCTACACCTTC. The chain links TRBV28 to TRBJ1-2; 8 nucleotides line up with TRBD1. There are 16 residues in the CDR3. Looked up from germline, CDR1 is MDHEN and CDR2 is SYDVKM. V lost 6 bases, J lost 0 bases, and 9 bases stayed unmatched.

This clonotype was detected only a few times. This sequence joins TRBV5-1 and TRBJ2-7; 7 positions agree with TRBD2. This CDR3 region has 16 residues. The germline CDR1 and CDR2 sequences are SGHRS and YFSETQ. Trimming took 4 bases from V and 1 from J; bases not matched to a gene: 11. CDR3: CASSPGSAGVSYEQYF. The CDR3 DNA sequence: TGCGCCAGCAGCCCCGGGTCGGCGGGGGTGTCCTACGAGCAGTACTTC.

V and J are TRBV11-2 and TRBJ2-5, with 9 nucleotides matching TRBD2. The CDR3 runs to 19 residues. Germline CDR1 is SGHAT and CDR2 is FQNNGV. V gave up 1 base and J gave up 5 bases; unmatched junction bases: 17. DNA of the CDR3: TGTGCCAGCAGCTTAGGATTTTTCGCGGGCGGGAGGGCCCCGGAGACCCAGTACTTC. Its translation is CASSLGFFAGGRAPETQYF.

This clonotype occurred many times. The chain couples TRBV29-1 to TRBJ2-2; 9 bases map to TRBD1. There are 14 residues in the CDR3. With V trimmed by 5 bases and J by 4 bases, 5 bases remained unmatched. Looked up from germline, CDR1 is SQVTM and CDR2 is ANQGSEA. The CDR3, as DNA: TGCAGCGTTCGGGACAGGGCTACCACCGGGGAGCTGTTTTTT. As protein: CSVRDRATTGELFF.

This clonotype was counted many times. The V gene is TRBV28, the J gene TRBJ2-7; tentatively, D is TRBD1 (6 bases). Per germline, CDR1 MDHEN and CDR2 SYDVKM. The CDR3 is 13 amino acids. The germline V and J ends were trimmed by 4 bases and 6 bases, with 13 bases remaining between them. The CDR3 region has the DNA TGTGCCAGCAGTTCTACAGGGAACGGCGAGCAGTACTTC. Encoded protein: CASSSTGNGEQYF. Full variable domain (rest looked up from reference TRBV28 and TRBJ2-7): DVKVTQSSRYLVKRTGEKVFLECVQDMDHENMFWYRQDPGLGLRLIYFSYDVKMKEKGDIPEGYSVSREKKERFSLILESASTNQTSMYLCASSSTGNGEQYFGPGTRLTVT.

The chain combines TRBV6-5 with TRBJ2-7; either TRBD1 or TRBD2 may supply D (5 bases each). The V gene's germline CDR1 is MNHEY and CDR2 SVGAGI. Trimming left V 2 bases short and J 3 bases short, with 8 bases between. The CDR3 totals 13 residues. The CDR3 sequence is CASSYRDGYEQYF. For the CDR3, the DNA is TGTGCCAGCAGTTACCGGGACGGCTACGAGCAGTACTTC.

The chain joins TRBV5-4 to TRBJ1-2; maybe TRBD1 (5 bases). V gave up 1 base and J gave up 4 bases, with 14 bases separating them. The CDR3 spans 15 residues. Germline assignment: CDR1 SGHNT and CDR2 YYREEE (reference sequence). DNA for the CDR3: TGTGCCAGCAGCTTGCTAAGGTCAGGGCTCTATGGCTACACCTTC. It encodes CASSLLRSGLYGYTF.

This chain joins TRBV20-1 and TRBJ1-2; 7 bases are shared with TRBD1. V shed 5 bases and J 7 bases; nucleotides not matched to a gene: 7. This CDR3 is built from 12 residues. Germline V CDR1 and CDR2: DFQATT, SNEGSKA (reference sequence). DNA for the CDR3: TGCAGTGCTCCCTACAGGGGATCTGGCTACACCTTC. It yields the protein CSAPYRGSGYTF.

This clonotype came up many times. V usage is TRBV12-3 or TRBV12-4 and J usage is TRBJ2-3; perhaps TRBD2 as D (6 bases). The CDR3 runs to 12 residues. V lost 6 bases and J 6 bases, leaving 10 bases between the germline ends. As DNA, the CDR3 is TGTGCCAGCAGAAGGGAGGCGGATACGCAGTATTTT. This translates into CASRREADTQYF.

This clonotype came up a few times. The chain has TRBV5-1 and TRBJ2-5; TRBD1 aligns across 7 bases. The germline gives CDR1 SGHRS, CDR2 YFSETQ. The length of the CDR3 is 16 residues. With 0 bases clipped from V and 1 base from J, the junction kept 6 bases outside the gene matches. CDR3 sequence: CASSLGRPGGQETQYF. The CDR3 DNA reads TGCGCCAGCAGCTTGGGACGCCCAGGGGGCCAAGAGACCCAGTACTTC.

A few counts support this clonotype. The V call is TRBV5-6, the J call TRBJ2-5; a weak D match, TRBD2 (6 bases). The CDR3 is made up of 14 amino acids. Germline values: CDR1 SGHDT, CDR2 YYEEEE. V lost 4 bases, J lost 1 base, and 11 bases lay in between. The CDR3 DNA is TGTGCCAGCAGCCAGACTAGGAGCCAAGAGACCCAGTACTTC. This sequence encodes CASSQTRSQETQYF. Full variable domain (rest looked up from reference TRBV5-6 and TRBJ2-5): DAGVTQSPTHLIKTRGQQVTLRCSPKSGHDTVSWYQQALGQGPQFIFQYYEEEERQRGNFPDRFSGHQFPNYSSELNVNALLLGDSALYLCASSQTRSQETQYFGPGTRLLVL.

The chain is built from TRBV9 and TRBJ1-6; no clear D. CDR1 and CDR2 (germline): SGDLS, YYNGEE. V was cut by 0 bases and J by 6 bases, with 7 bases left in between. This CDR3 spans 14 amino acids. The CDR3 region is CASSVDGTNSPLHF. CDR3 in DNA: TGTGCCAGCAGCGTAGATGGAACTAATTCACCCCTCCACTTT.

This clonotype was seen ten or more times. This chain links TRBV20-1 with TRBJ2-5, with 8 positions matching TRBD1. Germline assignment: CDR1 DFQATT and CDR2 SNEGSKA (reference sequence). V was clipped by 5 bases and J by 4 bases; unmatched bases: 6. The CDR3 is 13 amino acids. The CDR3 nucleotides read TGCAGTGCTGGACCCAGGGGGCGAGAGACCCAGTACTTC. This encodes CSAGPRGRETQYF.

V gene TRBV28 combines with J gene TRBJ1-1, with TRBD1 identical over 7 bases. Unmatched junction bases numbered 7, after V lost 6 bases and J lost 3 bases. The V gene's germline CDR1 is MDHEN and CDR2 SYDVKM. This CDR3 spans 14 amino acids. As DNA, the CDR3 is TGTGCCAGCAGACTACAGGGGTCGGACACTGAAGCTTTCTTT. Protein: CASRLQGSDTEAFF.

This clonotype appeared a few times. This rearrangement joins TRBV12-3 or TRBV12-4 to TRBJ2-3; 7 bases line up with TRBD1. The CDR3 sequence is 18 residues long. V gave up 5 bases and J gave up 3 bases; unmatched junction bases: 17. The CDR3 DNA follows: TGTGCCAGCAGTCCCCATCCCCTCACAGGGGAAGGAACAGATACGCAGTATTTT. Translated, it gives CASSPHPLTGEGTDTQYF.

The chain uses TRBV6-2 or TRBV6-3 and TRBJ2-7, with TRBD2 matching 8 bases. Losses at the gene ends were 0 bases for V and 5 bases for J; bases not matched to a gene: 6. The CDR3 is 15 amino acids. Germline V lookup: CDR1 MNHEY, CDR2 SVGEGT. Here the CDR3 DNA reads TGTGCCAGCAGTTACTCGATCGGGAGGGCCCACGAGCAGTACTTC. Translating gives CASSYSIGRAHEQYF.

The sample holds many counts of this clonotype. The chain's CDR3 is CASSLRGGEQFF. For the CDR3, the DNA is TGCGCCAGCAGCTTGAGGGGAGGGGAGCAGTTCTTC. The rearrangement links TRBV5-1 to TRBJ2-1; 7 bases line up with TRBD2. The CDR3 consists of 12 residues. V shed 1 base and J 10 bases; nucleotides not matched to a gene: 2. Germline assignment: CDR1 SGHRS and CDR2 YFSETQ.